These 10 T cell receptor beta chains came from one sample sequenced in a study of T and B cells in COVID-19 patients. Blood genomic DNA input for TRB amplification was about 250-500 ng. Multiplex PCR with BIOMED2 TRB-A/B primer pools amplified TRB rearrangements. TCRdb used MiXCR to reprocess the multiplex PCR reads, holding one entry per CDR3 protein. The sample yields 17,000 or so distinct CDR3 sequences, roughly 36% seen once. Sequencing used blood. All receptors come from a human donor with active COVID-19.

J is TRBJ1-2 and V is TRBV15, with TRBD1 identical over 10 bases. Germline V gene sequence: CDR1 LNHNV, CDR2 YYDKDF (reference sequence). The V gene end was trimmed by 4 bases and the J gene end by 5 bases; junction bases not matched to a gene: 10. The CDR3 loop spans 16 amino acids. The CDR3 nucleotides are TGTGCCACCAGCATGATACAGACAGGGGGCTGGTATGGCTACACCTTC. This gives the protein CATSMIQTGGWYGYTF.

This chain connects TRBV7-2 to TRBJ2-2, with 7 bases aligning to TRBD2. Germline-derived CDR1 and CDR2 are SGHTA and FQGNSA. The CDR3 has 15 residues. The J segment lost 2 bases and the V segment lost 10 bases, leaving 10 bases of the junction unmatched. DNA of the CDR3: TGTGCCATCCCCCCGGGGGGTCAAAACACCGGGGAGCTGTTTTTT. It encodes CAIPPGGQNTGELFF.

V gene TRBV7-2 combines with J gene TRBJ2-7, with 8 bases fitting TRBD2. J lost 4 bases, V lost 7 bases, and 6 bases had no gene match. This CDR3 comprises 13 residues. Per germline, CDR1 SGHTA and CDR2 FQGNSA. CDR3 nucleotides: TGTGCCAGCACAGCGGGGGCCCGATACGAGCAGTACTTC. Protein: CASTAGARYEQYF. Drawing the rest from reference TRBV7-2 and TRBJ2-7, the complete variable domain is GAGVSQSPSNKVTEKGKDVELRCDPISGHTALYWYRQSLGQGLEFLIYFQGNSAPDKSGLPSDRFSAERTGGSVSTLTIQRTQQEDSAVYLCASTAGARYEQYFGPGTRLTVT.

By share of the sample, this clonotype is medium-sized. J is TRBJ2-3 and V is TRBV6-5; possible D gene TRBD2, 7 bases. This CDR3 has 13 residues. Germline V gene data show CDR1 as MNHEY and CDR2 as SVGAGI. Trimming removed 5 bases from V and 8 bases from J, with 14 bases in between. The CDR3 spells CASSPLGGATQYF. The DNA of the CDR3 is TGTGCCAGCAGTCCCCTTGGGGGGGCTACGCAGTATTTT.

The genes are TRBV12-3 or TRBV12-4 and TRBJ2-5, with D perhaps matching TRBD1 or TRBD2 (6 bases each). V shed 4 bases and J shed 2 bases, with 8 bases lying between them. The CDR3 runs 13 residues. The CDR3: CASSWRGQETQYF. CDR3 sequence (DNA): TGTGCCAGCAGTTGGAGGGGGCAAGAGACCCAGTACTTC.

This clonotype was recorded at least ten times. The genes are TRBV10-3 and TRBJ2-2; tentative D call: TRBD1 (6 bases). The germline gives CDR1 ENHRY, CDR2 SYGVKD. V was clipped by 11 bases and J by 0 bases, with 16 bases between them. This CDR3 comprises 15 residues. CDR3 DNA: TGTGCCTCAAACTCCGGGACAACGAACACCGGGGAGCTGTTTTTT. It is translated as CASNSGTTNTGELFF.

This clonotype has more than one count but fewer than ten. The V and J genes are TRBV6-5 and TRBJ2-2, with no clear D. Germline V CDR1 and CDR2: MNHEY, SVGAGI. Trimming cost V 10 bases and J 5 bases, with 17 bases left between them. This CDR3 comprises 14 residues. CDR3 in DNA: TGTGCCACCGCCCGATCCCTACGGACCGGGGAGCTGTTTTTT. Encoded protein: CATARSLRTGELFF.

Concerning this clonotype: Without the conserved terminal phenylalanine or tryptophan, this CDR3 likely stems from a read error. No DNA is shown, since the ends of the CDR3 on it are uncertain; the CDR3 is the one TCRdb lists. The chain employs TRBV21-1 and TRBJ1-6; the tabulated D call, TRBD1, remains unverified against the DNA. TRBV21-1 is recorded as a pseudogene. The CDR3 is made up of 8 amino acids, end residues included. The CDR3: CANRDRCG.

This clonotype is labeled as medium-sized. The CDR3 spells CASSETLRGADTQYF. The CDR3 bases are TGTGCCAGTAGTGAGACACTCCGAGGGGCAGATACGCAGTATTTT. The V and J genes are TRBV19 and TRBJ2-3, with D perhaps assigned TRBD1 or TRBD2 (5 bases each). Germline CDR1 and CDR2: LNHDA and SQIVND (reference sequence). The V gene lost 5 bases and the J gene lost 4 bases, with 16 bases spanning the gap. This CDR3 is 15 amino acids long.

This clonotype has more than one count but fewer than ten. This rearrangement joins TRBV11-2 to TRBJ2-3, with TRBD2 matching 9 bases. The length of the CDR3 is 15 residues. V gave up 3 bases and J gave up 5 bases; unmatched junction bases: 6. CDR1 and CDR2 from the germline V gene are SGHAT and FQNNGV. CDR3 DNA: TGTGCCAGCAGCTTGCGGGGGGGAGTTCGAGATACGCAGTATTTT. It encodes CASSLRGGVRDTQYF.